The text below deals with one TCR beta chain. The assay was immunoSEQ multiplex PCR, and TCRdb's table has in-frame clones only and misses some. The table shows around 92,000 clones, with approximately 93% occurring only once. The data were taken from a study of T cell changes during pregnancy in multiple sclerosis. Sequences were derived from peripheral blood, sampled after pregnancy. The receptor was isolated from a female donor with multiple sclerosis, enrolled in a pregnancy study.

The CDR3 loop is CASSLRGGRLLNLYEQYF. The CDR3 DNA follows: TGTGCCAGCAGCTTAAGAGGGGGAAGACTGTTAAACCTTTACGAGCAGTACTTC. The rearrangement uses TRBV7-9 and TRBJ2-7; possibly TRBD1 for D (6 bases). V was shortened by 2 bases and J by 4 bases, with 24 bases between the two germline ends. This CDR3 is 18 amino acids long. From germline, CDR1 is SEHNR and CDR2 FQNEAQ (reference sequence).